The 29 T cell receptor beta chains below were found in one sample sequenced in a study of multiple sclerosis patients with progressive multifocal leukoencephalopathy. Using immunoSEQ multiplex PCR, the repertoire was profiled, and TCRdb retains in-frame clones only, with some absent. Of 25,000 to 35,000 clones in the sample, around 85% were seen once. This sample's time point: time of PML onset. This sample comprised PBMCs, obtained from a patient treated with natalizumab. The source is a woman in her 30s with progressive multifocal leukoencephalopathy.

The V gene is TRBV27, the J gene TRBJ2-1, with a possible D match to TRBD1 (6 bases). This CDR3 comprises 15 residues. V lost 4 bases, J lost 8 bases, and 18 bases lay in between. Germline V gene data show CDR1 as MNHEY and CDR2 as SMNVEV (reference sequence). CDR3 protein: CASSSAGVVTHEQFF. Here the CDR3 DNA reads TGTGCCAGCAGTTCCGCAGGGGTTGTTACGCATGAGCAGTTCTTC.

The chain joins TRBV27 to TRBJ2-2; no firm D call. CDR1 is MNHEY and CDR2 is SMNVEV in the germline V gene (reference sequence). V lost 6 bases and J 4 bases, leaving 9 bases between the germline ends. The CDR3 is made up of 13 amino acids. The CDR3 here is CASSRDATGELFF. In DNA, the CDR3 is TGTGCCAGCAGCCGAGATGCCACCGGGGAGCTGTTTTTT.

The gene calls are TRBV29-1 and TRBJ2-5; 10 bases match TRBD2. The CDR3 loop spans 14 amino acids. Per the germline V gene, CDR1 is SQVTM and CDR2 is ANQGSEA. V dropped 4 bases and J dropped 5; count of bases not matched to a gene: 7. The chain's CDR3 is CSVGSGRLWETQYF. CDR3 DNA sequence: TGCAGCGTTGGTAGCGGGAGGTTATGGGAGACCCAGTACTTC.

The genes are TRBV5-4 and TRBJ2-5; D is perhaps TRBD2 (6 bases). V was shortened by 4 bases and J by 2 bases, with 9 bases between the two germline ends. Germline V CDR1 and CDR2: SGHNT, YYREEE (reference sequence). This CDR3 is built from 13 residues. The CDR3 loop reads CASSPGVQETQYF. The CDR3 coding sequence is TGTGCCAGCAGCCCGGGAGTACAAGAGACCCAGTACTTC. Looking up the rest from reference TRBV5-4 and TRBJ2-5 gives the full variable domain: ETGVTQSPTHLIKTRGQQVTLRCSSQSGHNTVSWYQQALGQGPQFIFQYYREEENGRGNFPPRFSGLQFPNYSSELNVNALELDDSALYLCASSPGVQETQYFGPGTRLLVL.

The chain joins TRBV19 to TRBJ1-5, with a possible D match to TRBD1 (5 bases). V gave up 0 bases and J gave up 11 bases, with 17 bases separating them. Germline V gene sequence: CDR1 LNHDA, CDR2 SQIVND (reference sequence). The CDR3 totals 15 residues. The DNA of the CDR3 is TGTGCCAGTAGTATAGACAGGGTATCCATCGTGGCCCAGCATTTT. Its translation: CASSIDRVSIVAQHF.

The genes are TRBV5-6 and TRBJ2-7, with 13 bases aligning to TRBD2. Germline V lookup: CDR1 SGHDT, CDR2 YYEEEE. This CDR3 comprises 18 residues. J was trimmed by 5 bases and V by 4 bases; bases with no gene match: 15. CDR3 sequence: CASSPALFTSGRGDEQYF. CDR3 sequence (DNA): TGTGCCAGCAGCCCCGCTCTATTTACTAGCGGGAGGGGCGACGAGCAGTACTTC.

V gene TRBV27 combines with J gene TRBJ1-1; D ambiguous. The CDR3 consists of 11 residues. V shed 8 bases and J shed 1 base, with 5 bases lying between them. Germline CDR1 MNHEY, CDR2 SMNVEV (reference sequence). As DNA, the CDR3 is TGTGCCAGCGCCAAGAACACTGAAGCTTTCTTT. This encodes CASAKNTEAFF.

The rearrangement links TRBV18 to TRBJ1-3, with 8 bases matching TRBD1. V shed 3 bases and J 0 bases; nucleotides not matched to a gene: 7. Germline V gives CDR1 KGHSH, CDR2 LQKENI. CDR3 size: 17 residues. For the CDR3, the DNA is TGTGCCAGCTCACCTTTGGACAGGGCGAGCTCTGGAAACACCATATATTTT. It specifies CASSPLDRASSGNTIYF.

The chain recombines TRBV4-2 with TRBJ2-3; 7 positions match TRBD1. CDR3 length: 16 residues. The V and J ends lost 2 bases and 0 bases, in that order; junction bases with no gene match: 5. Germline loops: CDR1 LGHNA, CDR2 YNFKEQ. The CDR3 DNA follows: TGTGCCAGCAGCCAAAAAACAGGGGCGAGCACAGATACGCAGTATTTT. It is translated as CASSQKTGASTDTQYF.

The rearrangement joins TRBV7-9 to TRBJ2-1; maybe TRBD2 (6 bases). Germline V gene data show CDR1 as SEHNR and CDR2 as FQNEAQ (reference sequence). Trimming took 3 bases from V and 10 from J, leaving 7 bases between them. The CDR3 length is 11 residues. CDR3 protein: CASSFAGEQFF. CDR3 bases: TGTGCCAGCAGCTTCGCGGGGGAGCAGTTCTTC.

This sequence joins TRBV4-1 and TRBJ2-5, with TRBD1 matching 9 bases. CDR1 is MGHRA, CDR2 YSYEKL, per germline. The V gene end was trimmed by 1 base and the J gene end by 7 bases; junction bases not matched to a gene: 13. The CDR3 totals 17 residues. The CDR3 DNA sequence: TGCGCCAGCAGCCAAGGCACGGGGACAGGGCGGGCAACGACCCAGTACTTC. This encodes CASSQGTGTGRATTQYF.

The gene calls are TRBV6-1 and TRBJ1-1; D call uncertain. Germline CDR1 MNHNS, CDR2 SASEGT. There are 15 residues in the CDR3. Trimming shortened V by 1 base and J by 0 bases, and 9 bases separated the two germline ends. CDR3: CASSEGWHLNTEAFF. The CDR3 DNA follows: TGTGCCAGCAGTGAAGGTTGGCACTTGAACACTGAAGCTTTCTTT.

The chain links TRBV30 to TRBJ2-3; 12 nucleotides align to TRBD2. The CDR3 is 14 residues long. The V gene's germline CDR1 is GTSNPN and CDR2 SVGIG (reference sequence). CDR3 bases: TGTTTGGCTAGCGGGGGGGCCGGTACAGATACGCAGTATTTT. As protein: CLASGGAGTDTQYF. Combining the CDR3 with reference TRBV30 and TRBJ2-3 gives the whole variable domain SQTIHQWPATLVQPVGSPLSLECTVEGTSNPNLYWYRQAAGRGLQLLFYSVGIGQISSEVPQNLSASRPQDRQFILSSKKLLLSDSGFYLCLASGGAGTDTQYFGPGTRLTVL.

The gene calls are TRBV5-1 and TRBJ1-2; tentative D call: TRBD1 (5 bases). V was pared by 2 bases and J by 0 bases, with 11 bases between. This CDR3 contains 15 residues. Germline CDR1 reads SGHRS; CDR2 reads YFSETQ. This CDR3 reads CASSFTGAANYGYTF. The CDR3 coding sequence is TGCGCCAGCAGCTTCACCGGGGCGGCTAACTATGGCTACACCTTC.

V usage is TRBV27 and J usage is TRBJ1-2; possible D gene TRBD1, 5 bases. CDR1 and CDR2 (germline): MNHEY, SMNVEV (reference sequence). V was cut by 2 bases and J by 6 bases, with 16 bases left in between. CDR3 length equals 15 residues. The CDR3 protein is CASSLRPGSADGYTF. For the CDR3, the DNA is TGTGCCAGCAGTTTAAGGCCAGGGAGCGCAGATGGCTACACCTTC.

The rearrangement joins TRBV28 to TRBJ1-2, with D perhaps matching TRBD1 (5 bases). V lost 6 bases, J lost 4 bases, and 21 bases lay in between. The CDR3 sequence is 16 residues long. Germline V gene data show CDR1 as MDHEN and CDR2 as SYDVKM. The CDR3 sequence is CASRLSGDPKGYGYTF. DNA for the CDR3: TGTGCCAGCAGGCTGAGTGGGGACCCCAAGGGCTATGGCTACACCTTC.

V and J are TRBV2 and TRBJ2-3; D is tentatively TRBD1 or TRBD2 (5 bases each). The germline V and J ends were trimmed by 7 bases and 2 bases, with 10 bases remaining between them. The CDR3 is 13 amino acids. The germline V gene encodes CDR1 SNHLY and CDR2 FYNNEI. CDR3 loop: CASIGTSTDTQYF. In nucleotides, the CDR3 is TGTGCCAGCATCGGGACCTCCACAGATACGCAGTATTTT.

The J gene is TRBJ1-6, the V gene TRBV30; D gene ambiguous. This CDR3 is 13 amino acids long. In germline, CDR1 is GTSNPN, CDR2 SVGIG (reference sequence). Trimming took off 1 base at V and 7 bases at J, with 8 bases between the two ends. The CDR3 protein is CAWSGQYNSPLHF. In nucleotides, the CDR3 is TGTGCCTGGAGTGGCCAATACAATTCACCCCTCCACTTT.

The count of this clone is one. The rearrangement links TRBV6-9 to TRBJ2-5; D possibly uses TRBD1 or TRBD2 (5 bases each). Deletions cut 6 bases from V and 6 bases from J, with 14 bases between. Germline assignment: CDR1 MNHGY and CDR2 SVAAGI. The CDR3 is 13 amino acids. CDR3: CASRVRENQTQYF. DNA for the CDR3: TGTGCCAGCAGGGTCAGGGAGAACCAGACCCAGTACTTC.

CDR3 DNA sequence: TGTGCCTGGAGTGTATCATTCGGTCAGACTGGAAACACCATATATTTT. This translates into CAWSVSFGQTGNTIYF. This rearrangement joins TRBV30 to TRBJ1-3, with no clear D. Germline CDR1 reads GTSNPN; CDR2 reads SVGIG (reference sequence). The CDR3 loop spans 16 amino acids. V lost 0 bases to trimming and J lost 2 bases, with 14 bases between them. The full variable domain, with the rest looked up from reference TRBV30 and TRBJ1-3, is SQTIHQWPATLVQPVGSPLSLECTVEGTSNPNLYWYRQAAGRGLQLLFYSVGIGQISSEVPQNLSASRPQDRQFILSSKKLLLSDSGFYLCAWSVSFGQTGNTIYFGEGSWLTVV.

The count of this clone is one. The chain is built from TRBV4-2 and TRBJ2-1; a weak D match, TRBD1 (6 bases). CDR1 and CDR2 from the germline V gene are LGHNA and YNFKEQ. V lost 4 bases, J lost 0 bases, and 16 bases lay in between. The CDR3 covers 17 residues. The CDR3 here is CASSLLFRGRSYNEQFF. The CDR3 region has the DNA TGTGCCAGCAGCCTTCTCTTCAGGGGTCGCTCCTACAATGAGCAGTTCTTC.

The chain employs TRBV28 and TRBJ1-1; the D is unclear. V was pared by 6 bases and J by 3 bases, with 17 bases between. The CDR3 consists of 15 residues. The germline V gene has CDR1 MDHEN and CDR2 SYDVKM. The CDR3 DNA reads as TGTGCCAGCAGACAAGGGTCACGCCCAGACACTGAAGCTTTCTTT. This codes for CASRQGSRPDTEAFF.

V is TRBV6-1 and J is TRBJ2-1; 7 positions match TRBD2. Unmatched junction bases numbered 10, after V lost 4 bases and J lost 7 bases. CDR1 is MNHNS, CDR2 SASEGT, per germline. This CDR3 has 15 amino acids. The CDR3 DNA reads as TGTGCCAGCAGTGTAGTCTTTAACGGGGGGAATGAGCAGTTCTTC. Its translation is CASSVVFNGGNEQFF.

V gene TRBV4-3 combines with J gene TRBJ2-2; no reliable D call. This CDR3 is built from 10 residues. CDR1 is LGHNA, CDR2 YSLEER, per germline. V lost 8 bases, J lost 6 bases, and 4 bases lay in between. The CDR3 loop reads CASAAGELFF. Here the CDR3 DNA reads TGCGCCAGCGCGGCCGGGGAGCTGTTTTTT.

The genes are TRBV4-2 and TRBJ2-1; no firm D call. The V and J ends lost 6 bases and 7 bases respectively, with 13 bases between them. This CDR3 spans 13 amino acids. Germline CDR1 reads LGHNA; CDR2 reads YNFKEQ. The CDR3 here is CASSPQPLNEQFF. CDR3 nucleotides: TGTGCCAGCAGTCCCCAGCCTTTGAATGAGCAGTTCTTC.

The chain links TRBV7-9 to TRBJ2-7; 8 bases are a match to TRBD2. CDR1 and CDR2 from the germline V gene are SEHNR and FQNEAQ (reference sequence). The length of the CDR3 is 14 residues. V dropped 4 bases and J dropped 5; count of bases not matched to a gene: 7. CDR3 sequence (DNA): TGTGCCAGCAGCTCCCGGACTAGCCGCGACGAGCAGTACTTC. This sequence encodes CASSSRTSRDEQYF.

This rearrangement joins TRBV6-4 to TRBJ2-1; D is unclear. The V end was cut by 3 bases, the J end by 6 bases, with 9 bases between. The V gene's germline CDR1 is MRHNA and CDR2 SNTAGT. The CDR3 runs to 13 residues. CDR3 coding DNA: TGTGCCAGCAGTGATGGCTCAATCAATGAGCAGTTCTTC. Translated, it gives CASSDGSINEQFF.

This sequence joins TRBV6-1 and TRBJ1-1; 7 nucleotides match TRBD1. The CDR3 loop spans 15 amino acids. With V trimmed by 7 bases and J by 2 bases, 10 bases remained unmatched. CDR1 and CDR2 from the germline V gene are MNHNS and SASEGT. Here the CDR3 reads CASKSGGQPNTEAFF. The CDR3 DNA is TGTGCCAGCAAATCCGGGGGACAGCCCAACACTGAAGCTTTCTTT.

Turning to this clone: In the same sample, other DNA sequences code for this CDR3. The CDR3, as DNA: TGCAGCGTTGAATTCCGGGGGGGTCGAGGAGAGACCCAGTACTTC. Its translation: CSVEFRGGRGETQYF. The chain carries TRBV29-1 and TRBJ2-5, with 8 bases lining up with TRBD2. Germline-derived CDR1 and CDR2 are SQVTM and ANQGSEA. This CDR3 spans 15 amino acids. The junction had 9 bases not matched to a gene; V was cut back by 2 bases and J by 4 bases. Using reference TRBV29-1 and TRBJ2-5 for the parts outside the CDR3, the full variable domain is SAVISQKPSRDICQRGTSLTIQCQVDSQVTMMFWYRQQPGQSLTLIATANQGSEATYESGFVIDKFPISRPNLTFSTLTVSNMSPEDSSIYLCSVEFRGGRGETQYFGPGTRLLVL.